One and the same sample provided the 16 T cell receptor beta chains below, sequenced in a study of T cell repertoires in ileal Crohn's disease. Assay: immunoSEQ multiplex PCR; the TCRdb copy retains only in-frame clones and omits some. Here the sample spans 15,000 to 20,000 clones, 65% to 80% being singletons. Regarding time point: neoterminal ileum biopsy at postoperative endoscopy, about 6 months after surgery. Sequencing input: ileal tissue. The origin of the receptors is an adult with Crohn's disease.

In the case of this clone: At one end the junction does not follow the germline gene, possibly because of a read error. V gene TRBV30 combines with J gene TRBJ2-7, with 9 nucleotides matching TRBD2. From germline, CDR1 is GTSNPN and CDR2 SVGIG (reference sequence). This CDR3 contains 15 residues. CDR3 residues: CVWSPLAGRSYEQYF. As DNA, the CDR3 is TGTGTCTGGAGTCCCCTAGCGGGGCGCTCCTACGAGCAGTACTTC.

This chain connects TRBV7-6 to TRBJ1-1; no firm D call. The V and J ends lost 3 bases and 1 base respectively, with 6 bases between them. Germline CDR1 SGHVS, CDR2 FNYEAQ. This CDR3 is 13 amino acids long. The CDR3: CASSLRSNTEAFF. CDR3 DNA: TGTGCCAGCAGCTTGAGGTCGAACACTGAAGCTTTCTTT.

V gene TRBV19 combines with J gene TRBJ1-5; 7 nucleotides align to TRBD1. Germline CDR1 is LNHDA and CDR2 is SQIVND (reference sequence). CDR3 length equals 14 residues. V was clipped by 4 bases and J by 4 bases; unmatched bases: 4. The DNA of the CDR3 is TGTGCCAGTAGTAGACAGGGTGTAAATCAGCCCCAGCATTTT. It translates to CASSRQGVNQPQHF.

J is TRBJ2-7 and V is TRBV27; D perhaps matches TRBD2 (5 bases). The CDR3 sequence is 14 residues long. Germline values: CDR1 MNHEY, CDR2 SMNVEV (reference sequence). V was pared by 5 bases and J by 5 bases, with 16 bases between. CDR3 sequence: CASSRALGMNEQYF. In DNA form, the CDR3 reads TGTGCCAGCAGTAGGGCTCTCGGGATGAACGAGCAGTACTTC.

This clone was counted only a few times. As DNA, the CDR3 is TGTGCCAGCAGCCCTTCCTACGAGCAGTACTTC. Its protein is CASSPSYEQYF. The gene calls are TRBV7-9 and TRBJ2-7; unclear D gene. The CDR3 extends over 11 amino acids. From germline, CDR1 is SEHNR and CDR2 FQNEAQ (reference sequence). V shed 5 bases and J shed 1 base, with 3 bases lying between them. Drawing the rest from reference TRBV7-9 and TRBJ2-7, the complete variable domain is DTGVSQNPRHKITKRGQNVTFRCDPISEHNRLYWYRQTLGQGPEFLTYFQNEAQLEKSRLLSDRFSAERPKGSFSTLEIQRTEQGDSAMYLCASSPSYEQYFGPGTRLTVT.

This clone was seen a handful of times. The chain carries TRBV5-1 and TRBJ1-2; D gene uncertain. Germline CDR1 SGHRS, CDR2 YFSETQ. CDR3 size: 12 residues. Deletions cut 3 bases from V and 8 bases from J, with 11 bases between. The CDR3 DNA is TGCGCCAGCAGCTCGGAGGGTGGAGGCTACACCTTC. This translates into CASSSEGGGYTF.

Notes on this clone: A junction end diverges from the germline sequence, so it may reflect a read error. The rearrangement links TRBV5-1 to TRBJ1-4; 8 bases agree with TRBD1. CDR3 length: 15 residues. Germline assignment: CDR1 SGHRS and CDR2 YFSETQ. The CDR3 coding sequence is TGCGCCAGCAGCTTGGGTCGACAGGGGAATGTAAAACTGTTTTTT. Its protein is CASSLGRQGNVKLFF.

This chain connects TRBV2 to TRBJ2-1; the match to TRBD2 covers 8 bases. J was trimmed by 6 bases and V by 1 base; bases with no gene match: 2. Germline-derived CDR1 and CDR2 are SNHLY and FYNNEI. This CDR3 spans 14 amino acids. The DNA for the CDR3 is TGTGCCAGCAGTGAAGTTACTAGCGGCAATGAGCAGTTCTTC. Its protein is CASSEVTSGNEQFF.

This clone was counted a few times. This CDR3 reads CASKSFQGQGSGGYTF. The CDR3 DNA sequence: TGTGCCAGCAAATCTTTTCAGGGACAGGGCTCGGGTGGCTACACCTTC. The V and J genes are TRBV2 and TRBJ1-2; 9 nucleotides match TRBD1. This CDR3 region has 16 residues. J lost 7 bases, V lost 7 bases, and 16 bases had no gene match. CDR1 and CDR2 from the germline V gene are SNHLY and FYNNEI. Variable domain in full (rest from reference TRBV2 and TRBJ1-2): EPEVTQTPSHQVTQMGQEVILRCVPISNHLYFYWYRQILGQKVEFLVSFYNNEISEKSEIFDDQFSVERPDGSNFTLKIRSTKLEDSAMYFCASKSFQGQGSGGYTFGSGTRLTVV.

This clone is medium-sized. J is TRBJ1-4 and V is TRBV2, with a tentative D call TRBD1 (6 bases). CDR1 and CDR2 (germline): SNHLY, FYNNEI. Trimming took 9 bases from V and 6 from J, leaving 14 bases between them. CDR3 length equals 13 residues. CDR3 nucleotide sequence: TGTGCCAGTACCAGGGGAGAAGATGAAAAACTGTTTTTT. Protein sequence: CASTRGEDEKLFF.

The chain links TRBV5-1 to TRBJ1-2; D is possibly TRBD1 (6 bases). Trimming left V 0 bases short and J 0 bases short, with 9 bases between. The CDR3 covers 15 residues. Germline V CDR1 and CDR2: SGHRS, YFSETQ. CDR3 coding DNA: TGCGCCAGCAGCTTGGGGGGGCCTTCTAACTATGGCTACACCTTC. This gives the protein CASSLGGPSNYGYTF. Looking up the rest from reference TRBV5-1 and TRBJ1-2 gives the full variable domain: KAGVTQTPRYLIKTRGQQVTLSCSPISGHRSVSWYQQTPGQGLQFLFEYFSETQRNKGNFPGRFSGRQFSNSRSEMNVSTLELGDSALYLCASSLGGPSNYGYTFGSGTRLTVV.

The rearrangement uses TRBV10-3 and TRBJ2-2; D ambiguous. This CDR3 spans 17 amino acids. V was cut by 2 bases and J by 0 bases, with 13 bases left in between. The germline CDR1 and CDR2 sequences are ENHRY and SYGVKD. CDR3 nucleotides: TGTGCCATCAGTGAGGCCTGGAGTACGGCGAACACCGGGGAGCTGTTTTTT. Translation gives CAISEAWSTANTGELFF.

The CDR3 loop is CASSKEYNEQFF. Here the CDR3 DNA reads TGTGCCAGCAGTAAAGAGTACAATGAGCAGTTCTTC. This rearrangement joins TRBV7-9 to TRBJ2-1; D remains unclear. Per the germline V gene, CDR1 is SEHNR and CDR2 is FQNEAQ (reference sequence). With 6 bases removed from V and 4 bases from J, the gap between germline ends came to 7 bases. This CDR3 contains 12 residues.

This chain uses TRBV1 with TRBJ2-5; the table's D call, TRBD2, was not checked against the DNA. TRBV1 has pseudogene status. The CDR3 spans 16 residues. In DNA, the CDR3 is TGCACCAGCAGCCCCTATGGCGAGAGGGAAGGGGAGACCCAGTACTTC. Protein sequence: CTSSPYGEREGETQYF.

This rearrangement joins TRBV5-1 to TRBJ2-2; 7 bases fit TRBD2. Germline assignment: CDR1 SGHRS and CDR2 YFSETQ. The CDR3 is 13 amino acids. Trimming cost V 6 bases and J 11 bases; bases outside gene matches: 10. CDR3 sequence (DNA): TGCGCCAGCACCCCGGCTAGCGGAATAGAGCTGTTTTTT. Its translation is CASTPASGIELFF. Full variable domain (rest looked up from reference TRBV5-1 and TRBJ2-2): KAGVTQTPRYLIKTRGQQVTLSCSPISGHRSVSWYQQTPGQGLQFLFEYFSETQRNKGNFPGRFSGRQFSNSRSEMNVSTLELGDSALYLCASTPASGIELFFGEGSRLTVL.

This chain links TRBV4-1 with TRBJ2-5; D is possibly TRBD2 (5 bases). This CDR3 spans 16 amino acids. Deletions cut 8 bases from V and 2 bases from J, with 21 bases between. Germline V gives CDR1 MGHRA, CDR2 YSYEKL. CDR3 region: CASSPSGSVIQETQYF. CDR3 DNA sequence: TGCGCCAGCTCCCCCTCGGGTAGCGTGATACAAGAGACCCAGTACTTC.